The next 20 T cell receptor beta chains were all read from a single sample in a study of post-analysis software for immune sequencing data. Study-wide findings and caveats: Higher frequency in patients than in controls was seen for about five TRBV segments, with TRBV5-6, TRBV5-1 and TRBV20-1 among them.

Their antigens remain unidentified. Unique molecular identifiers featured in each of the TCR beta cDNA libraries. TCRdb called the PCR reads again in MiXCR, with one record for every CDR3 protein. The table lists roughly 800,000 distinct CDR3 sequences, roughly 46% of them singletons. Sequencing was done on a sample of blood. The receptors derive from a girl between 10 and 17 years old with multiple sclerosis.

This chain uses TRBV2 with TRBJ2-1; 11 nucleotides agree with TRBD2. Germline-derived CDR1 and CDR2 are SNHLY and FYNNEI. The trim removed 4 bases at V and 7 bases at J, leaving 6 bases unmatched. This CDR3 spans 15 amino acids. The CDR3 here is CASSATSGSRNEQFF. CDR3 nucleotides: TGTGCCAGCAGTGCTACTAGCGGGAGTAGAAATGAGCAGTTCTTC.

The chain has TRBV4-1 and TRBJ1-1, with D possibly TRBD1 on 5 matching bases. Trimming cost V 0 bases and J 6 bases, with 14 bases left between them. The CDR3 length is 15 residues. In germline, CDR1 is MGHRA, CDR2 YSYEKL. The CDR3 spells CASSQDSWGGAEAFF. CDR3 DNA sequence: TGCGCCAGCAGCCAAGATTCGTGGGGGGGGGCTGAAGCTTTCTTT.

The chain is built from TRBV5-6 and TRBJ1-2; D is possibly TRBD1 (5 bases). The V gene lost 3 bases and the J gene lost 2 bases, with 8 bases spanning the gap. The germline V gene has CDR1 SGHDT and CDR2 YYEEEE. CDR3 length: 13 residues. The CDR3 region has the DNA TGTGCCAGCAGCTCGGAGGGGAACTATGGCTACACCTTC. Translated, it gives CASSSEGNYGYTF.

The chain uses TRBV20-1 and TRBJ2-3; no firm D call. The CDR3 extends over 17 amino acids. CDR1 and CDR2 from the germline V gene are DFQATT and SNEGSKA (reference sequence). Trimming shortened V by 6 bases and J by 1 base, and 23 bases separated the two germline ends. CDR3 amino acids: CSAKSSGPLGGTDTQYF. DNA of the CDR3: TGCAGTGCCAAATCCTCCGGGCCCCTCGGAGGCACAGATACGCAGTATTTT.

This clonotype showed up just a few times. The chain couples TRBV20-1 to TRBJ2-5, with 8 bases that match TRBD2. J was trimmed by 2 bases and V by 0 bases; bases with no gene match: 11. Per germline, CDR1 DFQATT and CDR2 SNEGSKA (reference sequence). This CDR3 has 17 amino acids. CDR3 loop: CSARDYSLAEEQETQYF. Written as DNA, the CDR3 is TGCAGTGCTAGAGATTACTCACTAGCGGAGGAGCAAGAGACCCAGTACTTC.

The rearrangement joins TRBV7-2 to TRBJ2-1; TRBD2 matches at 13 bases. Germline CDR1 reads SGHTA; CDR2 reads FQGNSA. V gave up 4 bases and J gave up 12 bases; unmatched junction bases: 9. The CDR3 spans 15 residues. CDR3 amino acids: CASSYGTSGEIGQFF. The CDR3 DNA reads as TGTGCCAGCAGCTACGGGACTAGCGGGGAAATAGGGCAGTTCTTC.

The J gene is TRBJ2-1, the V gene TRBV28; D possibly corresponds to TRBD2 (6 bases). V was clipped by 6 bases and J by 0 bases, with 12 bases between them. The CDR3 contains 15 residues. Germline values: CDR1 MDHEN, CDR2 SYDVKM. This CDR3 is CASSPQGGSYNEQFF. CDR3 DNA sequence: TGTGCCAGCAGCCCTCAGGGAGGCTCCTACAATGAGCAGTTCTTC.

The table lists this clonotype with a few counts. The J gene is TRBJ1-2, the V gene TRBV15; 7 bases fit TRBD1. After removal of 0 bases from V and 8 bases from J, the junction contained 9 bases not matched to a gene. Germline CDR1 reads LNHNV; CDR2 reads YYDKDF (reference sequence). This CDR3 spans 15 amino acids. CDR3: CATSRDAGGGWGYTF. The CDR3 DNA follows: TGTGCCACCAGCAGAGATGCTGGAGGGGGCTGGGGCTACACCTTC. The full variable domain, in which reference TRBV15 and TRBJ1-2 provide the parts outside the CDR3, is DAMVIQNPRYQVTQFGKPVTLSCSQTLNHNVMYWYQQKSSQAPKLLFHYYDKDFNNEADTPDNFQSRRPNTSFCFLDIRSPGLGDTAMYLCATSRDAGGGWGYTFGSGTRLTVV.

The CDR3 loop is CASSPRPGLAVDTQYF. In DNA, the CDR3 is TGTGCCAGCAGTCCCCGCCCGGGCCTAGCGGTAGATACGCAGTATTTT. This rearrangement joins TRBV12-3 or TRBV12-4 to TRBJ2-3, with 7 nucleotides matching TRBD2. CDR3 length: 16 residues. V shed 5 bases, J shed 5 bases, and the junction held 13 bases outside the gene matches.

The chain couples TRBV20-1 to TRBJ2-3; D is ambiguous. Looked up from germline, CDR1 is DFQATT and CDR2 is SNEGSKA (reference sequence). The germline V and J ends were trimmed by 6 bases and 4 bases, with 8 bases remaining between them. This CDR3 spans 11 amino acids. The CDR3 coding sequence is TGCAGTGCAAGGACCGCAGATACGCAGTATTTT. It yields the protein CSARTADTQYF.

This clonotype was seen more than once but under ten times. The V call is TRBV19, the J call TRBJ1-2; D remains unclear. Germline CDR1 and CDR2: LNHDA and SQIVND (reference sequence). The CDR3 consists of 17 residues. With 5 bases removed from V and 2 bases from J, the gap between germline ends came to 21 bases. This CDR3 is CASSPQLSAGENYGYTF. The CDR3 DNA sequence: TGTGCCAGTAGTCCCCAGTTATCTGCAGGAGAAAACTATGGCTACACCTTC.

The V and J genes are TRBV5-1 and TRBJ2-2; TRBD1 agrees at 8 bases. The CDR3 runs 16 residues. CDR1 and CDR2 (germline): SGHRS, YFSETQ. V was pared by 3 bases and J by 6 bases, with 10 bases of the junction left unmatched. CDR3 DNA: TGCGCCAGCAGCTCCCGACAGGGGTGGTCATCCGGGGAGCTGTTTTTT. The encoded protein is CASSSRQGWSSGELFF.

This clonotype appeared a few times. V and J are TRBV9 and TRBJ1-2; 8 bases agree with TRBD1. There are 16 residues in the CDR3. J was trimmed by 1 base and V by 3 bases; bases with no gene match: 8. Germline V gives CDR1 SGDLS, CDR2 YYNGEE. Here the CDR3 DNA reads TGTGCCAGCAGCGACACAGGGGGACCCTTTAACTATGGCTACACCTTC. Encoded protein: CASSDTGGPFNYGYTF.

This clonotype was counted once. V gene TRBV5-5 combines with J gene TRBJ1-2; D unclear. V gave up 1 base and J gave up 0 bases, with 13 bases separating them. This CDR3 is 16 amino acids long. The germline V gene encodes CDR1 SGHKS and CDR2 YYEKEE (reference sequence). The CDR3 protein is CASSLKAFQTNYGYTF. The CDR3 coding sequence is TGTGCCAGCAGCTTGAAGGCCTTCCAGACTAACTATGGCTACACCTTC.

This clonotype was observed a few times. This rearrangement joins TRBV28 to TRBJ1-5, with 7 bases that match TRBD1. Germline CDR1 MDHEN, CDR2 SYDVKM. Germline trimming cut 5 bases from V and 4 bases from J; bases unmatched to any gene: 5. This CDR3 has 14 residues. CDR3 amino acids: CASSPLDRNQPQHF. For the CDR3, the DNA is TGTGCCAGCAGTCCGTTGGACAGGAATCAGCCCCAGCATTTT.

CDR3 nucleotide sequence: TGCAGTGCTAGAACACAGTTCCAAGAGACCCAGTACTTC. It is translated as CSARTQFQETQYF. V gene TRBV20-1 combines with J gene TRBJ2-5; unclear D gene. The germline V and J ends were trimmed by 2 bases and 1 base, with 8 bases remaining between them. CDR1 DFQATT and CDR2 SNEGSKA come from the germline V gene (reference sequence). This CDR3 is built from 13 residues.

V is TRBV4-3 and J is TRBJ2-3, with 7 positions matching TRBD2. In germline, CDR1 is LGHNA, CDR2 YSLEER. The CDR3 runs to 16 residues. Trimming took 0 bases from V and 8 from J; bases not matched to a gene: 11. Here the CDR3 reads CASSQDTAGVLITQYF. Written as DNA, the CDR3 is TGCGCCAGCAGCCAAGATACGGCGGGAGTTTTGATTACGCAGTATTTT.

This clonotype was detected a few times. V is TRBV7-2 and J is TRBJ1-2; tentative D call: TRBD1 (5 bases). Between the trimmed V and J ends, which lost 4 bases and 4 bases, there was a span of 13 bases. The length of the CDR3 is 14 residues. CDR1 is SGHTA and CDR2 is FQGNSA in the germline V gene. In DNA form, the CDR3 reads TGTGCCAGCAGCTATAGGGGCGGCCTCTATGGCTACACCTTC. It is translated as CASSYRGGLYGYTF.

This sequence joins TRBV7-3 and TRBJ2-1; D is uncertain. This CDR3 is built from 13 residues. Germline CDR1 SGHTA, CDR2 FQGTGA. The germline V and J ends were trimmed by 0 bases and 8 bases, with 8 bases remaining between them. This CDR3 reads CASSLTMTDEQFF. The CDR3 coding sequence is TGTGCCAGCAGCTTAACCATGACGGATGAGCAGTTCTTC.

V gene TRBV20-1 combines with J gene TRBJ2-3, with 9 bases matching TRBD1. Germline V gene sequence: CDR1 DFQATT, CDR2 SNEGSKA (reference sequence). Unmatched junction bases numbered 2, after V lost 4 bases and J lost 6 bases. The CDR3 consists of 12 residues. CDR3 nucleotides: TGCAGTGCTACGACAGGGGGGGATACGCAGTATTTT. Translated, it gives CSATTGGDTQYF.